A single sample is the source of the 27 T cell receptor beta chains below, sequenced in a study of blood T cell repertoires in COVID-19. Data came from immunoSEQ multiplex PCR; TCRdb stores just in-frame clones and leaves some out. The table shows 450,000 or so clones, with roughly nine tenths occurring only once. Sequences were obtained from peripheral blood. These receptors originate from a young man with COVID-19, enrolled during active disease.

This chain joins TRBV10-3 and TRBJ1-1; tentatively, D is TRBD1 (6 bases). The V gene lost 5 bases and the J gene lost 0 bases, with 13 bases spanning the gap. This CDR3 spans 15 amino acids. Germline loops: CDR1 ENHRY, CDR2 SYGVKD. The CDR3 is CAISIRGGLNTEAFF. As DNA, the CDR3 is TGTGCCATCAGTATCCGGGGGGGGCTGAACACTGAAGCTTTCTTT.

The V call is TRBV6-1, the J call TRBJ1-2; 7 positions agree with TRBD1. There are 15 residues in the CDR3. Germline loops: CDR1 MNHNS, CDR2 SASEGT. J gave up 4 bases and V 3 bases, and 8 bases lay outside the gene matches. The CDR3 here is CASSELRQGPYGYTF. The CDR3 DNA follows: TGTGCCAGCAGTGAGCTACGACAGGGACCCTATGGCTACACCTTC.

The gene calls are TRBV19 and TRBJ1-3; D unclear. V dropped 8 bases and J dropped 0 bases, with 11 bases sitting between them. The CDR3 covers 14 residues. Germline V gene sequence: CDR1 LNHDA, CDR2 SQIVND (reference sequence). CDR3 sequence (DNA): TGTGCCAGTCGGCGGTTATCCTCTGGAAACACCATATATTTT. As protein: CASRRLSSGNTIYF.

This chain joins TRBV7-9 and TRBJ1-1, with 10 bases matching TRBD1. Germline CDR1 and CDR2: SEHNR and FQNEAQ (reference sequence). The CDR3 is 14 residues long. V lost 5 bases, J lost 4 bases, and 4 bases stayed unmatched. The CDR3 bases are TGTGCCAGCAGCCAGGGACAGGGGAGCACTGAAGCTTTCTTT. Translation: CASSQGQGSTEAFF.

Only a few counts were recorded for this clone. CDR3 nucleotide sequence: TGTGCCAGCAGCCCGACGGGAAACGAGCAGTACTTC. Amino acid sequence: CASSPTGNEQYF. The chain is built from TRBV5-6 and TRBJ2-7; possibly TRBD2 for D (5 bases). The CDR3 spans 12 residues. Trimming took 4 bases from V and 5 from J, leaving 10 bases between them. Germline lookup yields CDR1 SGHDT and CDR2 YYEEEE.

This chain uses TRBV2 with TRBJ2-1; TRBD1 might be the D (5 bases). Trimming cost V 2 bases and J 5 bases, with 19 bases left between them. The CDR3 is 17 amino acids. Germline CDR1 SNHLY, CDR2 FYNNEI. CDR3 protein: CASSEIGLSQANNEQFF. CDR3 coding DNA: TGTGCCAGCAGTGAAATAGGGCTGTCACAGGCAAACAATGAGCAGTTCTTC.

The chain joins TRBV5-8 to TRBJ1-3; D is undetermined. The V and J ends lost 4 bases and 3 bases respectively, with 11 bases between them. This CDR3 is built from 14 residues. From germline, CDR1 is SGHTS and CDR2 YDEGEE. The CDR3 is CASSLGGFGNTIYF. CDR3 DNA sequence: TGTGCCAGCAGCCTGGGAGGGTTTGGAAACACCATATATTTT. Supplemented by reference TRBV5-8 and TRBJ1-3, the full variable domain reads EAGVTQSPTHLIKTRGQQATLRCSPISGHTSVYWYQQALGLGLQFLLWYDEGEERNRGNFPPRFSGRQFPNYSSELNVNALELEDSALYLCASSLGGFGNTIYFGEGSWLTVV.

V gene TRBV18 combines with J gene TRBJ1-1; D is unclear. This CDR3 is built from 15 residues. Trimming cost V 1 base and J 0 bases, with 9 bases left between them. Per the germline V gene, CDR1 is KGHSH and CDR2 is LQKENI. The CDR3 region is CASSPQNSMNTEAFF. The CDR3 region has the DNA TGTGCCAGCTCACCACAGAACAGCATGAACACTGAAGCTTTCTTT.

The chain joins TRBV15 to TRBJ2-1; TRBD1 matches at 9 bases. This CDR3 comprises 16 residues. The germline CDR1 and CDR2 sequences are LNHNV and YYDKDF (reference sequence). Losses at the gene ends were 0 bases for V and 6 bases for J; bases not matched to a gene: 6. The chain's CDR3 is CATSRDRGTGINEQFF. As DNA, the CDR3 is TGTGCCACCAGCAGAGATCGCGGGACAGGGATCAATGAGCAGTTCTTC.

V is TRBV24-1 and J is TRBJ2-1; 11 bases are shared with TRBD2. Looked up from germline, CDR1 is KGHDR and CDR2 is SFDVKD. J was trimmed by 7 bases and V by 2 bases; bases with no gene match: 9. There are 17 residues in the CDR3. The CDR3 reads CATSDSLLAGVGNEQFF. The CDR3 bases are TGTGCCACCAGTGATTCATTACTAGCGGGGGTAGGGAATGAGCAGTTCTTC.

This rearrangement joins TRBV5-1 to TRBJ2-7; D might be TRBD1 (6 bases). CDR1 and CDR2 (germline): SGHRS, YFSETQ. The CDR3 is 15 amino acids. The V end was cut by 4 bases, the J end by 2 bases, with 16 bases between. The CDR3 DNA sequence: TGCGCCAGCAGCATGACAGGTTTCGACACCTACGAGCAGTACTTC. Translated: CASSMTGFDTYEQYF.

This chain uses TRBV19 with TRBJ2-1; D is perhaps TRBD1 (6 bases). The V gene's germline CDR1 is LNHDA and CDR2 SQIVND (reference sequence). The CDR3 runs 15 residues. V lost 5 bases to trimming and J lost 0 bases, with 11 bases between them. CDR3 bases: TGTGCCAGTAGTCCCGGGACACGCTCCTACAATGAGCAGTTCTTC. It encodes CASSPGTRSYNEQFF.

This chain uses TRBV7-9 with TRBJ2-7; TRBD2 matches 8 bases. CDR3 length: 14 amino acids. Per the germline V gene, CDR1 is SEHNR and CDR2 is FQNEAQ (reference sequence). V was clipped by 5 bases and J by 0 bases; unmatched bases: 3. The CDR3 sequence is CASSPRGASYEQYF. CDR3 nucleotides: TGTGCCAGCAGCCCGCGGGGGGCCTCCTACGAGCAGTACTTC.

The chain carries TRBV27 and TRBJ2-1; 15 nucleotides match TRBD2. Per germline, CDR1 MNHEY and CDR2 SMNVEV (reference sequence). The CDR3 has 16 residues. J lost 3 bases, V lost 7 bases, and 4 bases had no gene match. For the CDR3, the DNA is TGTGCCAGCATGGGACTAGCGGGAGGACGCTACAATGAGCAGTTCTTC. It encodes CASMGLAGGRYNEQFF.

The V gene is TRBV10-3, the J gene TRBJ2-1; D might be TRBD2 (7 bases). The CDR3 is made up of 13 amino acids. Germline CDR1 ENHRY, CDR2 SYGVKD. The V end was cut by 11 bases, the J end by 7 bases, with 18 bases between. The CDR3 here is CARGPGGPNEQFF. The DNA for the CDR3 is TGTGCCCGGGGCCCGGGGGGCCCTAATGAGCAGTTCTTC.

This clone appeared a single time. This chain connects TRBV12-5 to TRBJ2-5, with 7 bases fitting TRBD2. V dropped 0 bases and J dropped 2; count of bases not matched to a gene: 6. Germline values: CDR1 LGHNT, CDR2 FRNRAP. CDR3 length: 16 residues. The CDR3 protein is CASGLVRLGGQETQYF. In DNA form, the CDR3 reads TGTGCTAGTGGTTTGGTACGTTTGGGAGGGCAAGAGACCCAGTACTTC.

The chain has TRBV11-3 and TRBJ2-6; D ambiguous. Germline V CDR1 and CDR2: SGHNT, YENEEA. V was cut by 1 base and J by 3 bases, with 7 bases left in between. This CDR3 is built from 15 residues. CDR3 coding DNA: TGTGCCAGCAGCTTAGTTCCACATGGGGCCAACGTCCTGACTTTC. Its translation is CASSLVPHGANVLTF.

The gene calls are TRBV7-9 and TRBJ1-6; D unresolved. In germline, CDR1 is SEHNR, CDR2 FQNEAQ (reference sequence). V shed 1 base and J shed 7 bases, with 8 bases lying between them. The CDR3 runs to 14 residues. The DNA of the CDR3 is TGTGCCAGCAGCTTAGTATCACAAAATTCACCCCTCCACTTT. Amino acids: CASSLVSQNSPLHF. Full variable domain (rest looked up from reference TRBV7-9 and TRBJ1-6): DTGVSQNPRHKITKRGQNVTFRCDPISEHNRLYWYRQTLGQGPEFLTYFQNEAQLEKSRLLSDRFSAERPKGSFSTLEIQRTEQGDSAMYLCASSLVSQNSPLHFGNGTRLTVT.

The V and J genes are TRBV3-1 (or the pseudogene TRBV3-2) and TRBJ2-1, with TRBD1 matching 7 bases. The CDR3 runs 14 residues. Germline CDR1 and CDR2: LGHDT and YNNKEL (reference sequence). The V and J ends lost 3 bases and 4 bases, in that order; junction bases with no gene match: 3. CDR3 region: CASSHPGQYNEQFF. The DNA of the CDR3 is TGTGCCAGCAGCCATCCGGGACAGTACAATGAGCAGTTCTTC.

The rearrangement joins TRBV25-1 to TRBJ1-4, with TRBD1 matching 8 bases. With 3 bases clipped from V and 8 bases from J, the junction kept 8 bases outside the gene matches. The CDR3 is 15 residues long. The germline V gene encodes CDR1 MGHDK and CDR2 SYGVNS. CDR3 nucleotides: TGTGCCAGCAGTGACCCCGGACAGGGTCCCGAAAAACTGTTTTTT. It is translated as CASSDPGQGPEKLFF.

V and J are TRBV14 and TRBJ2-7; 8 bases line up with TRBD1. From germline, CDR1 is SGHDN and CDR2 FVKESK. V lost 6 bases, J lost 2 bases, and 6 bases stayed unmatched. This CDR3 comprises 14 residues. The CDR3 reads CASSPGTGTYEQYF. For the CDR3, the DNA is TGTGCCAGCAGTCCTGGGACAGGTACCTACGAGCAGTACTTC.

The genes are TRBV18 and TRBJ2-7; D is possibly TRBD2 (6 bases). V lost 4 bases to trimming and J lost 4 bases, with 17 bases between them. Per germline, CDR1 KGHSH and CDR2 LQKENI. The CDR3 extends over 15 amino acids. Here the CDR3 reads CASSLAGRGSYEQYF. The CDR3 DNA reads TGTGCCAGCTCACTTGCCGGGAGAGGCTCATACGAGCAGTACTTC.

The V call is TRBV6-5, the J call TRBJ1-2; TRBD1 aligns across 7 bases. This CDR3 spans 13 amino acids. J lost 5 bases, V lost 4 bases, and 4 bases had no gene match. The germline CDR1 and CDR2 sequences are MNHEY and SVGAGI. The CDR3 coding sequence is TGTGCCAGCAGTTTCGGGACAGTTTATGGCTACACCTTC. Translating it yields CASSFGTVYGYTF.

V is TRBV4-1 and J is TRBJ2-2; 11 nucleotides agree with TRBD2. Per the germline V gene, CDR1 is MGHRA and CDR2 is YSYEKL. V trimming: 6 bases; J trimming: 6 bases; junction bases outside the gene matches: 6. This CDR3 has 15 residues. The CDR3 protein is CASRINSGGAGELFF. The CDR3 nucleotides are TGCGCCAGCAGAATAAATAGCGGGGGGGCCGGGGAGCTGTTTTTT.

This clone appeared a few times. The V call is TRBV5-6, the J call TRBJ2-5; D perhaps matches TRBD1 (5 bases). V dropped 7 bases and J dropped 5 bases, with 21 bases sitting between them. The CDR3 extends over 15 amino acids. Germline CDR1 SGHDT, CDR2 YYEEEE. CDR3 coding DNA: TGTGCCAGCGGATTCGACGTGGGGCTAGGTGAGACCCAGTACTTC. It codes for CASGFDVGLGETQYF.

This chain joins TRBV5-4 and TRBJ2-1; 7 bases are shared with TRBD2. The CDR3 is 15 amino acids. CDR1 SGHNT and CDR2 YYREEE come from the germline V gene (reference sequence). V lost 1 base, J lost 6 bases, and 7 bases stayed unmatched. The CDR3 protein is CASSLKGPSGNEQFF. CDR3 coding DNA: TGTGCCAGCAGCTTGAAGGGTCCTAGCGGCAATGAGCAGTTCTTC.

J is TRBJ1-3 and V is TRBV10-1; D is undetermined. There are 17 residues in the CDR3. Deletions cut 0 bases from V and 0 bases from J, with 12 bases between. Germline CDR1 is WNHNN and CDR2 is SYGVQD (reference sequence). The CDR3 reads CASSESIRDHSGNTIYF. The CDR3 coding sequence is TGCGCCAGCAGTGAGTCGATCCGGGATCACTCTGGAAACACCATATATTTT.